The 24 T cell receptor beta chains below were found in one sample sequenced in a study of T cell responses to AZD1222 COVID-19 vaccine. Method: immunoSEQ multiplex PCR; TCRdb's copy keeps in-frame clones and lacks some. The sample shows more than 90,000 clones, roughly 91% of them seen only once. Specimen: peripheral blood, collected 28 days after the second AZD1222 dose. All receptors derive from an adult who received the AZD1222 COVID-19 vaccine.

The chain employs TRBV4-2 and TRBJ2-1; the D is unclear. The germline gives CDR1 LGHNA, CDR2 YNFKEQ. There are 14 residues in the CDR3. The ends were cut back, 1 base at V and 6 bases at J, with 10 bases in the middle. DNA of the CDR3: TGTGCCAGCAGCCAAGGTGGTACGTTCAATGAGCAGTTCTTC. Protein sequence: CASSQGGTFNEQFF.

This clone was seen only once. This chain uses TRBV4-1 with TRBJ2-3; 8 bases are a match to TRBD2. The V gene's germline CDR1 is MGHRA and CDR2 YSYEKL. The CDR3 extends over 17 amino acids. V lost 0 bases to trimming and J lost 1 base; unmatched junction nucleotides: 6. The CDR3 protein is CASSQEPPAGGTDTQYF. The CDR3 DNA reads TGCGCCAGCAGCCAAGAGCCCCCAGCGGGGGGCACAGATACGCAGTATTTT.

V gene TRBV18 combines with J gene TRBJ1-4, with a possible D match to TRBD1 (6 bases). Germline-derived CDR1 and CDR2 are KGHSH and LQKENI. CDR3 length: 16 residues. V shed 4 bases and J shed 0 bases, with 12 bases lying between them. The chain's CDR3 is CASSRQGSATNEKLFF. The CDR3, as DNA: TGTGCCAGCTCACGCCAGGGGTCGGCAACTAATGAAAAACTGTTTTTT.

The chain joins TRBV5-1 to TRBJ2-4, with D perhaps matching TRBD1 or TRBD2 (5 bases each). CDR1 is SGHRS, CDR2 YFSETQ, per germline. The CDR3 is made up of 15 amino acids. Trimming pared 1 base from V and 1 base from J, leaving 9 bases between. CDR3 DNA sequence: TGCGCCAGCAGCTTGTCGGGGCTTGCCAAAAACATTCAGTACTTC. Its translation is CASSLSGLAKNIQYF.

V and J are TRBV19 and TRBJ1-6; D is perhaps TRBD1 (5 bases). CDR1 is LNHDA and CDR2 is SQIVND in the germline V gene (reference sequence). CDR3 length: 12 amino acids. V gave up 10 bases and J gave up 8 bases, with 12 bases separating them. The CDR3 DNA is TGTGCCACCCGGTGGGGGGATTCACCCCTCCACTTT. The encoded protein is CATRWGDSPLHF.

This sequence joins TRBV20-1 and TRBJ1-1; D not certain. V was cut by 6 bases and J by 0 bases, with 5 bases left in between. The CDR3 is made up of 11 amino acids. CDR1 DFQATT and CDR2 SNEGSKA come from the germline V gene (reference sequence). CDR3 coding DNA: TGCAGTGCCGGGATGAACACTGAAGCTTTCTTT. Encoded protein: CSAGMNTEAFF.

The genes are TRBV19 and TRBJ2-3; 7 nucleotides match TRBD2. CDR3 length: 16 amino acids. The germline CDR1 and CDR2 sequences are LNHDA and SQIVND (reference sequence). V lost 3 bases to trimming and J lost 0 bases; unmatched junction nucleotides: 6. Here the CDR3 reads CASSMRLAGSTDTQYF. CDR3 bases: TGTGCCAGTAGTATGAGATTAGCGGGTAGCACAGATACGCAGTATTTT.

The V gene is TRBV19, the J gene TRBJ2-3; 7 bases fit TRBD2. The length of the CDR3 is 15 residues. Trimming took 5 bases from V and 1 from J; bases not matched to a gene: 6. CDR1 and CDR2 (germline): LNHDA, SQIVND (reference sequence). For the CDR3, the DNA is TGTGCCAGTAGTTGGGCGGGGGAGGGCACAGATACGCAGTATTTT. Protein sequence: CASSWAGEGTDTQYF.

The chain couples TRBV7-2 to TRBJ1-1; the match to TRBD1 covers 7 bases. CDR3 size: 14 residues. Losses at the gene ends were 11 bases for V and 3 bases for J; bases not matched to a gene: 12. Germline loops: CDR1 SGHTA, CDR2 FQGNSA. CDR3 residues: CASSEPGGYTEAFF. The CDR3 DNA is TGTGCCTCCTCGGAGCCAGGGGGTTACACTGAAGCTTTCTTT.

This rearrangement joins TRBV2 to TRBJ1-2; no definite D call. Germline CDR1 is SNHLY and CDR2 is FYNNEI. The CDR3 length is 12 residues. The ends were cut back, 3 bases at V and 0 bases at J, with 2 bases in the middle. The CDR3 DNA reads TGTGCCAGCAGTGAGCCTAACTATGGCTACACCTTC. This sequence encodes CASSEPNYGYTF.

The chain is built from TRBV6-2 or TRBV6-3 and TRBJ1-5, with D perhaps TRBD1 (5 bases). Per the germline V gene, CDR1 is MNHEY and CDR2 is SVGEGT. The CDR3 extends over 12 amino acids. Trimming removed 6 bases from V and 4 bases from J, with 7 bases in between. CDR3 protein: CASSQGNQPQHF. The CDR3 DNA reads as TGTGCCAGCAGCCAGGGTAATCAGCCCCAGCATTTT.

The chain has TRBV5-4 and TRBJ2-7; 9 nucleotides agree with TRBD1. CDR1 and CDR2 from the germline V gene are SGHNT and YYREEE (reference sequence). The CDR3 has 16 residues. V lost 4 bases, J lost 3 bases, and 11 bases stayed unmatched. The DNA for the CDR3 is TGTGCCAGCAGCCCCTATTGGGACAGGGCCGACTACGAGCAGTACTTC. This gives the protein CASSPYWDRADYEQYF.

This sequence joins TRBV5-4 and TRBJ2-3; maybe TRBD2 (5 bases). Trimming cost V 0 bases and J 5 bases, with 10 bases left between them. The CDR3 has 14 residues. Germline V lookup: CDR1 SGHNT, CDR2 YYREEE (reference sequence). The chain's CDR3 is CASSLEVSVDTQYF. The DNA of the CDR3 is TGTGCCAGCAGCTTGGAGGTTAGCGTAGATACGCAGTATTTT.

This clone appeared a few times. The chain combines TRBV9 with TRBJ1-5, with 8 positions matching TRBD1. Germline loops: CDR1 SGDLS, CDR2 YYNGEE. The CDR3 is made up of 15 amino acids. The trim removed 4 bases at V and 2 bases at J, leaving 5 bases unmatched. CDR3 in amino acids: CASSPAGGGNQPQHF. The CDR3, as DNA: TGTGCCAGCAGCCCCGCAGGGGGCGGCAATCAGCCCCAGCATTTT.

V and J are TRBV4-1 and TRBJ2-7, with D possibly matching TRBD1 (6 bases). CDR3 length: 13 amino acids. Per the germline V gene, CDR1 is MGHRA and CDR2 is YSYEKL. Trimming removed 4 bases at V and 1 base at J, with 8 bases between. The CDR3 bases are TGCGCCAGCAGCCTTGGACAGTCCTACGAGCAGTACTTC. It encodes CASSLGQSYEQYF.

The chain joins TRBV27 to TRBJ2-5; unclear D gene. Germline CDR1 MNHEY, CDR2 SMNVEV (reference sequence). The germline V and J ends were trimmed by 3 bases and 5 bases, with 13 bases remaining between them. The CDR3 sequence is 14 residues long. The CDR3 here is CASSFGLDMETQYF. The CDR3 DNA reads TGTGCCAGCAGTTTCGGTCTAGATATGGAGACCCAGTACTTC.

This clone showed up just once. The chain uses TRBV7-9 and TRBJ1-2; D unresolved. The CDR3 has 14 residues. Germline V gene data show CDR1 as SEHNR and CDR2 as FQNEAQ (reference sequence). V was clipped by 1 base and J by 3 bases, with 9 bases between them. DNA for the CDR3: TGTGCCAGCAGCTTAGGCCCCGGGCACTATGGCTACACCTTC. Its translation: CASSLGPGHYGYTF.

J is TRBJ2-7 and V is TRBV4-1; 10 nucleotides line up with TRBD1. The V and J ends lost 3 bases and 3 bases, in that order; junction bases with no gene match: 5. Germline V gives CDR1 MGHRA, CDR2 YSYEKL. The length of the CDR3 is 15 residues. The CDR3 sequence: CASSHPGQGIYEQYF. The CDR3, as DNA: TGCGCCAGCAGCCACCCGGGACAGGGGATCTACGAGCAGTACTTC.

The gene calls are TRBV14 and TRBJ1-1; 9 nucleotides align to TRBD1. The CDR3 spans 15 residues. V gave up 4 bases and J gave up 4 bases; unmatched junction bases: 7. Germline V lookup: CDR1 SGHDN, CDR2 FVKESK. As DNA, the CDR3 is TGTGCCAGCAGCCCACAGGGGGCAGTTGGCACTGAAGCTTTCTTT. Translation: CASSPQGAVGTEAFF.

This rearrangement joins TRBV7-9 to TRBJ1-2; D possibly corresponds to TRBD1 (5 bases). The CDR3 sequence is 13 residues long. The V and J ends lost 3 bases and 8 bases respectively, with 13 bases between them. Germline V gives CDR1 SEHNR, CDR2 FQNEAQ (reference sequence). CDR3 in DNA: TGTGCCAGCAGCTTGGGTAGAAGGGACGGCTACACCTTC. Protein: CASSLGRRDGYTF.

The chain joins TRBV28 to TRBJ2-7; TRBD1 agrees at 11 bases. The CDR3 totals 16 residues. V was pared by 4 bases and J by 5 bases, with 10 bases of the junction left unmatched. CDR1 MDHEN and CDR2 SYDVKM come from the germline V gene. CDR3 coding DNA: TGTGCCAGCAGTTCTGGTCCCGGACAGGGGGCCCACGAGCAGTACTTC. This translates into CASSSGPGQGAHEQYF.

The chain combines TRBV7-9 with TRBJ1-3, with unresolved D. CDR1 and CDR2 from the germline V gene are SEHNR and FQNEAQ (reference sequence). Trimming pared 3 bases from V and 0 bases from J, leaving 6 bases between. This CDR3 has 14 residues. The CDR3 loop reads CASSLTISGNTIYF. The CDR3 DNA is TGTGCCAGCAGCTTGACAATCTCTGGAAACACCATATATTTT.

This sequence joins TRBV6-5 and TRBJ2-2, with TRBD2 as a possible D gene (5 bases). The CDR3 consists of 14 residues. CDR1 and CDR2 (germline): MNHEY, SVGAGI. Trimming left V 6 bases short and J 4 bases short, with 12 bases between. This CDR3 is CASRLTAGTGELFF. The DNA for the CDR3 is TGTGCCAGCAGATTAACGGCGGGCACCGGGGAGCTGTTTTTT.

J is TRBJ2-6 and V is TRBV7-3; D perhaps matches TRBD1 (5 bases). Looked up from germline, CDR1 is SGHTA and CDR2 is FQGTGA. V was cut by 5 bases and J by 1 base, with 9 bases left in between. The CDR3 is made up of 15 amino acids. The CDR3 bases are TGTGCCAGCAGCCTCGACAGTTCTGGGGCCAACGTCCTGACTTTC. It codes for CASSLDSSGANVLTF.